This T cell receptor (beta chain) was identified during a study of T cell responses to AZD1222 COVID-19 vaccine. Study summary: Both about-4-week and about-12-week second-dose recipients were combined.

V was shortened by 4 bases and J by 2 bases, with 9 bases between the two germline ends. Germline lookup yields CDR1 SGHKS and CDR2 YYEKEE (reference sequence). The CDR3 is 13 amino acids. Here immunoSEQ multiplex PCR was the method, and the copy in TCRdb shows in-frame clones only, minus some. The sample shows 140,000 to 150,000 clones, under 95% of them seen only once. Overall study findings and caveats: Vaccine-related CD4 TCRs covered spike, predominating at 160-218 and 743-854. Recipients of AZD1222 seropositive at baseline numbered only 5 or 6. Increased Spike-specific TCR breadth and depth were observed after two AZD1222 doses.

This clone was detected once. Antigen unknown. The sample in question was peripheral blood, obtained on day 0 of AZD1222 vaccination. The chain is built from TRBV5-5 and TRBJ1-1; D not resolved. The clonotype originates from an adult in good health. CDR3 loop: CASSLGVNTEAFF. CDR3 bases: TGTGCCAGCAGCCTCGGGGTTAACACTGAAGCTTTCTTT.